This TCR beta chain was recovered during a study of cytomegalovirus exposure and HLA in healthy donors. It was with 60 Vbeta and 13 Jbeta primers that the PCR ran. Measured with immunoSEQ multiplex PCR; TCRdb has only the in-frame clones, and not every one. The sample lists about 200,000 clones; about four fifths were seen once. Sequencing used PBMCs. This sequence was found in a girl aged 5 to 17 in good health and CMV-seropositive.

CDR3 sequence reads: CASSQEATSEEFF. The CDR3 DNA reads as TGTGCCAGCAGCCAAGAGGCGACTAGCGAAGAGTTCTTC. The V call is TRBV4-2, the J call TRBJ2-1, with TRBD2 matching over 8 bases. The J segment lost 14 bases and the V segment lost 0 bases, leaving 6 bases of the junction unmatched. The length of the CDR3 is 13 residues. Per germline, CDR1 LGHNA and CDR2 YNFKEQ.